This is a list of T cell receptor beta chains from one sample in a study of OX40 agonist ivuxolimab in advanced cancers. Only in-frame clones appear in the TCRdb table, and some are missing; sequencing was by immunoSEQ multiplex PCR. The repertoire holds about 80,000 clones, around 86% seen once, with 1.5% to 2% in the top ten. The sample consisted of CD4+ or CD8+ T cells sorted from blood, taken in a trial of the OX40 agonist ivuxolimab. These receptors came from an adult with an advanced solid tumor such as melanoma, head and neck, liver or kidney cancer. Each CDR3 is given with its conserved first and last residue. The D gene is left open where the match is weak. Size tells how often a clone was seen (once, few, many) or the class of an expanded clone, and some rows leave it out.

V	J	length	D	size	DNA	CDR3
TRBV6-5	TRBJ2-1	14	TRBD2	-	TGTGCCCAGCAGGCAGGACTAGCGGACAATGAGCAGTTCTTC	CAQQAGLADNEQFF
TRBV10-3	TRBJ2-1	15	TRBD1	once	TGTGCCATCAGAGCGGGACAGGGGGCTAACAATGAGCAGTTCTTC	CAIRAGQGANNEQFF
TRBV7-8	TRBJ2-3	14	-	-	TGTGCCAGCGACCTTGGGACCCAAGGGGATACGCAGTATTTT	CASDLGTQGDTQYF
TRBV5-1	TRBJ1-1	14	-	-	TGCGCCAGCAGCTTTCGTCCCGGGGACACTGAAGCTTTCTTT	CASSFRPGDTEAFF
TRBV27	TRBJ2-4	11	-	-	TGTGCCAGCAGTACCCTAAACATTCAGTACTTC	CASSTLNIQYF
TRBV30	TRBJ1-1	12	-	few	TGTGCCTACCGATGGGGGGGCACTGAAGCTTTCTTT	CAYRWGGTEAFF
TRBV7-2	TRBJ2-2	14	-	-	TGTGCCAGCAGCACTCCCTGGGCCACCGGGGAGCTGTTTTTT	CASSTPWATGELFF
TRBV27	TRBJ2-3	14	-	once	TGTGCCAGCAGTTTACATCCGCTGTCTGATACGCAGTATTTT	CASSLHPLSDTQYF
TRBV27	TRBJ2-7	14	-	-	TGTGCCAGCACCCAATCCGGGTCCAGTTACGAGCAGTACTTC	CASTQSGSSYEQYF
TRBV4-1	TRBJ2-5	17	TRBD2	-	TGCGCCAGCAGCCAAGGGCTAGCGGGGGTGTACCAAGAGACCCAGTACTTC	CASSQGLAGVYQETQYF
TRBV7-6	TRBJ2-2	14	-	-	TGTGCCAGCAGCTTAGGTTCGAACACCGGGGAGCTGTTTTTT	CASSLGSNTGELFF
TRBV5-8	TRBJ1-5	15	TRBD1	-	TGTGCCAGCAGCGGAGACAGGGGGTGGGATCAGCCCCAGCATTTT	CASSGDRGWDQPQHF
TRBV7-9	TRBJ2-1	16	TRBD2	once	TGTGCCAGCAGCTTAATTGGCGGGAGGGCCGCAAATGAGCAGTTCTTC	CASSLIGGRAANEQFF
TRBV28	TRBJ2-3	11	-	-	TGTGCCAGCAGTTTGGAAGATACGCAGTATTTT	CASSLEDTQYF
TRBV11-2	TRBJ2-1	13	-	-	TGTGCCAGCAGCTTAACTAACGGGGTAGAGCAGTTCTTC	CASSLTNGVEQFF
TRBV5-1	TRBJ1-5	15	TRBD1	-	TGCGCCAGCAGCTTACAGGGGGCGAACAATCAGCCCCAGCATTTT	CASSLQGANNQPQHF
TRBV28	TRBJ1-5	15	-	once	TGTGCCAGCACGGGGATCAGAGTGGTGGGTCAGCCCCAGCATTTT	CASTGIRVVGQPQHF
TRBV7-9	TRBJ2-1	14	-	few	TGTGCCAGCAGCTTAGCGAGTGGGTACAATGAGCAGTTCTTC	CASSLASGYNEQFF
TRBV10-1	TRBJ1-1	13	-	-	TGCGCCAGCAGGCTGACAGCTAACACTGAAGCTTTCTTT	CASRLTANTEAFF
TRBV7-2	TRBJ1-5	16	-	-	TGTGCCAGCAGCTTAGTACAGGGCTTTAGCAATCAGCCCCAGCATTTT	CASSLVQGFSNQPQHF
TRBV6-6	TRBJ2-5	11	-	-	TGTGCCAGCAGTAGAAAAGAGACCCAGTACTTC	CASSRKETQYF
TRBV28	TRBJ2-1	16	TRBD1	-	TGTGCCAGCCCCCCCCAAGTGGGACAGGGTAACGGTGAGCAGTTCTTC	CASPPQVGQGNGEQFF
TRBV9	TRBJ1-1	17	-	-	TGTGCCAGCAGCGTAGATATAACGGGTGGGACGAACACTGAAGCTTTCTTT	CASSVDITGGTNTEAFF
TRBV6-5	TRBJ1-2	14	TRBD1	-	TGTGCCAGCAGTTACAGTTCAGGGGGCAAGAGCTACACCTTC	CASSYSSGGKSYTF
TRBV6-1	TRBJ2-7	16	TRBD2	-	TGTGCCAGCAGTGGACCTAGCGGGGGGGGGCTCTACGAGCAGTACTTC	CASSGPSGGGLYEQYF
TRBV7-6	TRBJ2-2	11	TRBD2	-	TGTGCCAGCAGCGGGGGGGGAGAGCTGTTTTTT	CASSGGGELFF